This T cell receptor beta chain was found in a study of T-cell reconstitution after alpha-beta-depleted transplantation in children. The CDR3 runs to 18 residues. Losses at the gene ends were 1 base for V and 1 base for J; bases not matched to a gene: 11. Germline-derived CDR1 and CDR2 are LNHNV and YYDKDF (reference sequence). A library of TCRbeta sequences, prepared with unique molecular identifiers, was generated. TCRdb reprocessed the PCR reads via MiXCR and lists one record per CDR3 protein. The sample has around 400,000 distinct CDR3 sequences; about a tenth are singletons. Source: PBMCs from the stem cell graft donor, taken from the stem cell graft. This rearrangement joins TRBV15 to TRBJ1-2; 8 bases line up with TRBD1. The sequence derives from a human donor who donated a stem cell graft to a child with acute myeloid leukemia. As DNA, the CDR3 is TGTGCCACCAGCAGAGGAAACCGGGACAGGTGGGATAACTATGGCTACACCTTC. Translation: CATSRGNRDRWDNYGYTF.